One sample yielded the 8 T cell receptor beta chains listed below, sequenced in a study of T cell repertoires in cytomegalovirus infection. MiXCR was run by TCRdb on the reads, yielding one entry per CDR3 protein. The top ten clones hold approximately 15% of a sample with 300,000 or so distinct CDR3 sequences, 25% of them seen once. Specimen: PBMCs. Receptor source: a human donor in good health (CMV status not recorded). Some clones in this sample may be carry-over from other donors' samples.

The chain is built from TRBV6-2 or TRBV6-3 and TRBJ2-3; D is perhaps TRBD2 (6 bases). Germline V lookup: CDR1 MNHEY, CDR2 SVGEGT. The CDR3 sequence is 16 residues long. The V end was cut by 0 bases, the J end by 4 bases, with 14 bases between. The CDR3, as DNA: TGTGCCAGCAGTTACTCGAGGAGGGGATTGCCAGATACGCAGTATTTT. This sequence encodes CASSYSRRGLPDTQYF.

Only a few counts were recorded for this clonotype. The V call is TRBV6-5, the J call TRBJ2-5, with D uncertain. The V and J ends lost 5 bases and 5 bases respectively, with 12 bases between them. CDR3 length: 13 residues. Germline-derived CDR1 and CDR2 are MNHEY and SVGAGI. CDR3: CASSRKRLETQYF. The CDR3 DNA is TGTGCCAGCAGTCGAAAAAGGCTGGAGACCCAGTACTTC.

This clonotype was seen only a few times. The chain uses TRBV7-4 and TRBJ2-7; TRBD2 matches 9 bases. From germline, CDR1 is SGHVT and CDR2 SQSDAQ. The CDR3 covers 15 residues. Trimming removed 1 base from V and 9 bases from J; junction bases left unmatched: 10. The CDR3 here is CASSLEPLAGRWQYV. CDR3 nucleotide sequence: TGTGCCAGCAGCTTAGAACCCCTAGCGGGAAGATGGCAGTACGTC.

The chain has TRBV10-2 and TRBJ1-2; D possibly corresponds to TRBD1 (5 bases). The CDR3 is 14 amino acids. Between the trimmed V and J ends, which lost 7 bases and 10 bases, there was a span of 22 bases. Per germline, CDR1 WSHSY and CDR2 SAAADI. The CDR3 reads CASTPTRGVWDYTF. Written as DNA, the CDR3 is TGCGCCAGCACTCCTACGAGGGGAGTTTGGGACTACACCTTC.

The V call is TRBV5-1, the J call TRBJ1-6; the D is unclear. Germline values: CDR1 SGHRS, CDR2 YFSETQ. This CDR3 spans 15 amino acids. Deletions cut 4 bases from V and 6 bases from J, with 14 bases between. The CDR3 nucleotides read TGCGCCAGCAGCCCTTCGCCGGGTGGTAATTCACCCCTCCACTTT. Residues: CASSPSPGGNSPLHF.

About this clonotype: This clone may be a read error of a much larger clone one base away. The V and J genes are TRBV7-8 and TRBJ1-1; 7 bases agree with TRBD1. The CDR3 spans 14 residues. Looked up from germline, CDR1 is SGHVS and CDR2 is FQNEAQ. The CDR3: CVSSDRASNPEAFF. The CDR3 region has the DNA TGTGTCAGCAGCGACAGGGCTTCGAACCCTGAAGCTTTCTTT.

The V call is TRBV28, the J call TRBJ1-5; D is possibly TRBD1 (5 bases). V gave up 5 bases and J gave up 2 bases, with 13 bases separating them. The CDR3 is 15 amino acids. The germline gives CDR1 MDHEN, CDR2 SYDVKM. CDR3 sequence (DNA): TGTGCCAGCAGTCCCAGGACACTTCGCAATCAGCCCCAGCATTTT. It is translated as CASSPRTLRNQPQHF.

This rearrangement joins TRBV6-6 to TRBJ2-7; weak D call: TRBD1 (6 bases). Trimming stripped 6 bases from V and 1 base from J, with 13 bases between. There are 14 residues in the CDR3. CDR1 is MNHNY, CDR2 SVGAGI, per germline (reference sequence). The CDR3 spells CASRMGDTSYEQYF. The CDR3 bases are TGTGCCAGCAGGATGGGGGACACGTCCTACGAGCAGTACTTC.